Reported below is one T cell receptor beta chain. Its antigen is still unknown. This sample was taken from a study of T cell responses to AZD1222 COVID-19 vaccine. Trimming took off 3 bases at V and 0 bases at J, with 15 bases between the two ends. CDR3 length: 17 amino acids. CDR1 and CDR2 (germline): SNHLY, FYNNEI. The assay was immunoSEQ multiplex PCR, and TCRdb's table has in-frame clones only and misses some. The data contain approximately 200,000 clones, around 90% of them singletons. Study-level results: Vaccine-related CD4 TCRs covered spike, predominating at 160-218 and 743-854.

This specimen consisted of peripheral blood, obtained on day 0 of AZD1222 vaccination. The TCR sequence derives from an adult in good health. The chain is built from TRBV2 and TRBJ2-1, with a weak D call TRBD2 (5 bases). The CDR3 region has the DNA TGTGCCAGCAGTGACAGTCGTCTAGCAGGCTCCTACAATGAGCAGTTCTTC. It yields the protein CASSDSRLAGSYNEQFF.